Listed below are T cell receptor beta chains from one sample, sequenced in a study of blood T cell repertoires in COVID-19. Some clones are missing from TCRdb's copy, which holds only in-frame ones; the method was immunoSEQ multiplex PCR. The sample has 85,000 to 100,000 clones, roughly 76% seen once; the top ten hold around 4.7%. Sequencing was performed on peripheral blood. The origin of the receptors is a man of 80 years or more with COVID-19, enrolled during active disease. Both conserved end residues are part of each CDR3. A D gene is named only where the DNA matches it firmly. A clone size is listed for some rows: how often the clone was seen (once, few, many), or a class if it is expanded.

D: NA; J: TRBJ2-7; V: TRBV27; size: few; DNA: TGTGCCAGCAGTTTATCCACGGGTCCCTACGAGCAGTACTTC; CDR3: CASSLSTGPYEQYF
D: NA; J: TRBJ2-7; V: TRBV27; size: NA; DNA: TGTGCCAGCAGTTTACGCGGGTCTCAATACGAGCAGTACTTC; CDR3: CASSLRGSQYEQYF
D: NA; J: TRBJ2-1; V: TRBV27; size: NA; DNA: TGTGCCAGCAGTTTATATCCCCCAGGCCAGTCGAATGAGCAGTTCTTC; CDR3: CASSLYPPGQSNEQFF
D: NA; J: TRBJ1-1; V: TRBV7-9; size: NA; DNA: TGTGCCAGCAGCTCGACAGTGAACACTGAAGCTTTCTTT; CDR3: CASSSTVNTEAFF
D: TRBD1; J: TRBJ2-7; V: TRBV19; size: NA; DNA: TGTGCCAGTAGTATAGACGGGACAGGGCCCTACGAGCAGTACTTC; CDR3: CASSIDGTGPYEQYF
D: NA; J: TRBJ1-6; V: TRBV5-1; size: NA; DNA: TGCGCCAGCAGCGAAGCACAGGGTACTGGATCACCCCTCCACTTT; CDR3: CASSEAQGTGSPLHF
D: NA; J: TRBJ2-2; V: TRBV7-3; size: NA; DNA: TGTGCCAGCAGCCTAACCCCCCCCGGGACACCGAACACCGGGGAGCTGTTTTTT; CDR3: CASSLTPPGTPNTGELFF
D: TRBD1; J: TRBJ1-5; V: TRBV28; size: NA; DNA: TGTGCCACCATGACAGGGGGGCTTGGAGGGCCCCAGCATTTT; CDR3: CATMTGGLGGPQHF
D: NA; J: TRBJ1-4; V: TRBV28; size: NA; DNA: TGTGCCAGCAGTCCCCCCGGGGCGGGGGAAAAACTGTTTTTT; CDR3: CASSPPGAGEKLFF
D: NA; J: TRBJ2-5; V: TRBV5-6; size: NA; DNA: TGTGCCAGCAGCTTGACAGGGTCGAAAGAGACCCAGTACTTC; CDR3: CASSLTGSKETQYF
D: NA; J: TRBJ2-7; V: TRBV27; size: once; DNA: TGTGCCAGAGGACTGATGGACTCCTACGAGCAGTACTTC; CDR3: CARGLMDSYEQYF
D: TRBD1; J: TRBJ1-5; V: TRBV19; size: few; DNA: TGTGCCAGTAGTATAGAGAATACGGCAGGGGGTGAGATTTATAGCAATCAGCCCCAGCATTTT; CDR3: CASSIENTAGGEIYSNQPQHF
D: TRBD1; J: TRBJ1-1; V: TRBV6-6; size: NA; DNA: TGTGCCAGCAGTCGAAGGGCCGGGACAGCGAACACTGAAGCTTTCTTT; CDR3: CASSRRAGTANTEAFF
D: NA; J: TRBJ2-7; V: TRBV7-3; size: NA; DNA: TGTGCCAGCACCATCGGGATTTCTTTGGTCTACGAGCAGTACTTC; CDR3: CASTIGISLVYEQYF
D: NA; J: TRBJ1-2; V: TRBV6-4; size: NA; DNA: TGTGCCAGCAGTGACCCCCTATCCGACAGGAGTAACTATGGCTACACCTTC; CDR3: CASSDPLSDRSNYGYTF
D: NA; J: TRBJ2-3; V: TRBV28; size: few; DNA: TGTGCCAGCCGGACCCCAGGGGATTACACGGATACGCAGTATTTT; CDR3: CASRTPGDYTDTQYF
D: TRBD1; J: TRBJ1-4; V: TRBV19; size: NA; DNA: TGTGCCAGCAGAAAGACAGGGGATAATGAAAAACTGTTTTTT; CDR3: CASRKTGDNEKLFF
D: NA; J: TRBJ2-2; V: TRBV27; size: NA; DNA: TGTGCCAGCAGTTGGGATACAGGGAGGGAGCTGTTTTTT; CDR3: CASSWDTGRELFF
D: TRBD1; J: TRBJ2-5; V: TRBV18; size: NA; DNA: TGTGCCAGCTCACCTAAGCTCGGACAGGGGTACCAAGAGACCCAGTACTTC; CDR3: CASSPKLGQGYQETQYF
D: TRBD2; J: TRBJ2-7; V: TRBV6-6; size: NA; DNA: TGTGCCAGCAGCAAAAGCGGGGTGGATTACGAGCAGTACTTC; CDR3: CASSKSGVDYEQYF
D: NA; J: TRBJ1-2; V: TRBV7-2; size: NA; DNA: TGTGCCAGCAGCTTAGCAGCAGGGCCCGGCTATGGCTACACCTTC; CDR3: CASSLAAGPGYGYTF
D: TRBD1; J: TRBJ2-1; V: TRBV5-1; size: NA; DNA: TGCGCCAGCACGGCAGTTCCACTAACAGGGGGATTCACCTACAATGAGCAGTTCTTC; CDR3: CASTAVPLTGGFTYNEQFF
D: TRBD1; J: TRBJ2-5; V: TRBV5-1; size: once; DNA: TGCGCCAGCAGCACGGACAGGGGTGAGACCCAGTACTTC; CDR3: CASSTDRGETQYF
D: NA; J: TRBJ1-5; V: TRBV30; size: NA; DNA: TGTGCCTGGAGTTCCTGGACGGGGAATCAGCCCCAGCATTTT; CDR3: CAWSSWTGNQPQHF
D: TRBD1; J: TRBJ1-6; V: TRBV5-1; size: few; DNA: TGCGCCAGCAGCTTCAAGCCGGGACAGGGGGCAGGATCACCCCTCCACTTT; CDR3: CASSFKPGQGAGSPLHF
D: NA; J: TRBJ1-1; V: TRBV5-6; size: NA; DNA: TGTGCCAGCAGCTCCAGGACTGAAGCTTTCTTT; CDR3: CASSSRTEAFF
D: TRBD2; J: TRBJ2-1; V: TRBV9; size: NA; DNA: TGTGCCAGCAGCGTCCTTTCGGGCGGGGGGTACAATGAGCAGTTCTTC; CDR3: CASSVLSGGGYNEQFF
D: TRBD1; J: TRBJ2-5; V: TRBV2; size: NA; DNA: TGTGCCAGCGGAGACGGGACAGAGGTAGAGACCCAGTACTTC; CDR3: CASGDGTEVETQYF
D: NA; J: TRBJ2-1; V: TRBV9; size: NA; DNA: TGTGCCAGCAGCGTAGGGGCTAGCCCATACAATGAGCAGTTCTTC; CDR3: CASSVGASPYNEQFF
D: NA; J: TRBJ1-1; V: TRBV6-2/TRBV6-3; size: NA; DNA: TGTGCCAGCAGTTCGACAGAGACGAACACTGAAGCTTTCTTT; CDR3: CASSSTETNTEAFF
D: NA; J: TRBJ1-4; V: TRBV4-2; size: few; DNA: TGTGCCAGCAGCCAAGGGGGCTCGACTAATGAAAAACTGTTTTTT; CDR3: CASSQGGSTNEKLFF
D: TRBD1; J: TRBJ1-5; V: TRBV19; size: NA; DNA: TGTGCCAGTAGTATGACAGGGGACAATCAGCCCCAGCATTTT; CDR3: CASSMTGDNQPQHF
D: NA; J: TRBJ2-1; V: TRBV10-3; size: NA; DNA: TGTGCCATCAGTCCGAACAGACAGGAGCAGTTCTTC; CDR3: CAISPNRQEQFF
D: NA; J: TRBJ1-2; V: TRBV9; size: once; DNA: TGTGCCAGCAGCGTAGCCCAGGGGCCGCGCGGCTATGGCTACACCTTC; CDR3: CASSVAQGPRGYGYTF
D: TRBD1; J: TRBJ1-2; V: TRBV7-2; size: NA; DNA: TGTGCCAGCAGCTTAGTCCCGGGACAGGGGACTTTCAGCTATGGCTACACCTTC; CDR3: CASSLVPGQGTFSYGYTF
D: NA; J: TRBJ2-1; V: TRBV4-2; size: NA; DNA: TGTGCCAGCAGCCGGGTACAACTAGACGGATACAATGAGCAGTTCTTC; CDR3: CASSRVQLDGYNEQFF
D: NA; J: TRBJ1-1; V: TRBV6-6; size: few; DNA: TGTGCCAGCAGTCGATCGACGGCCGCGGGGGACACTGAAGCTTTCTTT; CDR3: CASSRSTAAGDTEAFF
D: TRBD1; J: TRBJ1-2; V: TRBV7-3; size: NA; DNA: TGTGCCAGCAGCTTAGCAGGGGGCTATGGCTACACCTTC; CDR3: CASSLAGGYGYTF
D: NA; J: TRBJ2-1; V: TRBV9; size: NA; DNA: TGTGCCAGCAGCGTAGATTGGGCGGGGATTTACAATGAGCAGTTCTTC; CDR3: CASSVDWAGIYNEQFF
D: NA; J: TRBJ2-7; V: TRBV30; size: NA; DNA: TGTGCCTCCGCGGGCAGGGGAACCTACGAGCAGTACTTC; CDR3: CASAGRGTYEQYF